This T cell receptor (beta chain) stems from a study of CD8+ T cells in alopecia areata. Sequencing templates came from extracted RNA that was reverse transcribed into cDNA. Assay: immunoSEQ multiplex PCR; the TCRdb copy retains only in-frame clones and omits some. The table has about 270,000 clones, roughly 63% seen once. The CDR3 sequence is 13 residues long. V gave up 5 bases and J gave up 1 base, with 8 bases separating them. Germline-derived CDR1 and CDR2 are SNHLY and FYNNEI. Regarding treatment: oral pan-JAK inhibitor, 5-10 mg twice daily. The chain carries TRBV2 and TRBJ1-1; possibly TRBD1 for D (6 bases). This specimen consisted of CD4+ T cells sorted from blood, obtained at roughly week 53, from a patient treated with tofacitinib. The sequence was collected from a human donor with alopecia areata. CDR3: CASSWGQNTEAFF. The CDR3 coding sequence is TGTGCCAGCAGTTGGGGACAGAACACTGAAGCTTTCTTT.